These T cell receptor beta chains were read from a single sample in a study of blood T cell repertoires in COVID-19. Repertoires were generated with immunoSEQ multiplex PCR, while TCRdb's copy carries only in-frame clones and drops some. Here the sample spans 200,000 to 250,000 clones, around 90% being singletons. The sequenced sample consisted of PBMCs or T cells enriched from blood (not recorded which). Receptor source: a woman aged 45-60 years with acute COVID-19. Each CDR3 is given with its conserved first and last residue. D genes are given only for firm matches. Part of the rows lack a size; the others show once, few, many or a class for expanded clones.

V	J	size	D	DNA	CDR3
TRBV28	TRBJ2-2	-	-	TGTGCCAGCATCACTGCGCCCCTCGCGAACACCGGGGAGCTGTTTTTT	CASITAPLANTGELFF
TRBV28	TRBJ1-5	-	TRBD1	TGTGCCAGCAGTTCCCCCAGGGGGCTCGGTCAGCCCCAGCATTTT	CASSSPRGLGQPQHF
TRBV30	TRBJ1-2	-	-	TGTGCCTGGAGTGAGGGGTTTGTCTATGGCTACACCTTC	CAWSEGFVYGYTF
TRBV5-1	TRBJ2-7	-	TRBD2	TGCGCCAGCAGCTTCGGGACTATTCCCTACGAGCAGTACTTC	CASSFGTIPYEQYF
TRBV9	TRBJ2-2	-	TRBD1	TGTGCCAGCCACCGCCTACAGGGGGCGCCGAACACCGGGGAGCTGTTTTTT	CASHRLQGAPNTGELFF
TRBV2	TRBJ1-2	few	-	TGTGCCAGCAGTGCCAAAGGGAGTTATGGCTACACCTTC	CASSAKGSYGYTF
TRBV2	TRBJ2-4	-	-	TGTGCCAGCAGTGACAGGGCGGACAAAAACATTCAGTACTTC	CASSDRADKNIQYF
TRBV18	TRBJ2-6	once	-	TGTGCCAGCTCACCAAGGCAGGGATCTGGGGCCAACGTCCTGACTTTC	CASSPRQGSGANVLTF
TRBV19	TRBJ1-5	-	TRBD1	TGTGCCAGTAGTATGACAGGGTCCCGGGCCCAGCATTTT	CASSMTGSRAQHF
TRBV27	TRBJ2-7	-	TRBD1	TGTGCCAGCAATCCGACAGGGGGCGTCTCCTACGAGCAGTACTTC	CASNPTGGVSYEQYF
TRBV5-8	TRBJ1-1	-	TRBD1	TGTGCCAGCAGCTTTGGGTTAGGGGGCAACACTGAAGCTTTCTTT	CASSFGLGGNTEAFF
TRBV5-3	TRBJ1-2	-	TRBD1	TGTGCCAGAAGCCCCGGGACAGGGGACTATGGCTACACCTTC	CARSPGTGDYGYTF
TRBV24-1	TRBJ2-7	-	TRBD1	TGTGCCACCAGTGTCGGGACAGGGGCCTCCTACGAGCAGTACTTC	CATSVGTGASYEQYF
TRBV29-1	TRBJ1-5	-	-	TGCAGCGTCCAAACAGGTTCCCAGCCCCAGCATTTT	CSVQTGSQPQHF
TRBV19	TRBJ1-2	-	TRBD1	TGTGCCAGTAGGATCTCAGGGGGCGCGGTCTATGGCTACACCTTC	CASRISGGAVYGYTF
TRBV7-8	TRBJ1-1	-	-	TGTGCCAGCAGCCCAAGACTAACCGAAGCTTTCTTT	CASSPRLTEAFF
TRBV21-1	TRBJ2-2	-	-	TGTGCCAGCAGCAAGGGACAGGGGGGCCCCGGGGAGCTGTTTTTT	CASSKGQGGPGELFF
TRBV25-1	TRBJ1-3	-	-	TGTGCCAGCAGTGAACAGGGTGTAGCTGACACCATATATTTT	CASSEQGVADTIYF
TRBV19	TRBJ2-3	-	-	TGTGCCAGTCGGGGTGCCCCAGATACGCAGTATTTT	CASRGAPDTQYF
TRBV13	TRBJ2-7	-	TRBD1	TGTGCCAGCAGTTCGGGGACAGTCAGCGAGCAGTACTTC	CASSSGTVSEQYF
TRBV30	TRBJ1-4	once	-	TGTGCCTGGAGAGGGCAGGGTAATGAAAAACTGTTTTTT	CAWRGQGNEKLFF
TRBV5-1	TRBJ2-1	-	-	TGCGCCAGCAGCCTCCAGGGTGGAGGGTTGTCCTACAATGAGCAGTTCTTC	CASSLQGGGLSYNEQFF
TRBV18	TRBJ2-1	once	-	TGTGCCAGCTCACCCCGAGGCGGGAATCTCAATGAGCAGTTCTTC	CASSPRGGNLNEQFF
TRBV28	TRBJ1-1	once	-	TGTGCAGTCGCTCTTGCTAATCTGAACACTGAAGCTTTCTTT	CAVALANLNTEAFF
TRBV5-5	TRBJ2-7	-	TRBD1	TGTGCCAGCAGCTTGTGGCAGGGGGCCTTGCAGTACTTC	CASSLWQGALQYF
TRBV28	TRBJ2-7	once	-	TGTGCCAGCACCCTGGGACATTTCTCCTACGAGCAGTACTTC	CASTLGHFSYEQYF
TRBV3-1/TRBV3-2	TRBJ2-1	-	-	TGTGCCAGCAGCCAATTTCCCTGGGGGGTAGTTTACAATGAGCAGTTCTTC	CASSQFPWGVVYNEQFF
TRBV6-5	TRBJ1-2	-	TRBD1	TGTGCCAGCCGCGGGGACAGGGGGTACTATGGCTACACCTTC	CASRGDRGYYGYTF
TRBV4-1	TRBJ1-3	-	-	TGCGCCAGCAGCCCTGTCGGGTCTGGAAACACCATATATTTT	CASSPVGSGNTIYF
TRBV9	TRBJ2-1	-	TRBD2	TGTGCCAGCAGCGTAGGCGGACTAGCGGGAGGGCCTAATGAGCAGTTCTTC	CASSVGGLAGGPNEQFF
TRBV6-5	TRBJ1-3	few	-	TGTGCCAGCAGCGCGCGGACAGCTGGAAACACCATATATTTT	CASSARTAGNTIYF
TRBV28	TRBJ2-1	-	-	TGTGCCAGCATCACCCCGAGCTCCTACAATGAGCAGTTCTTC	CASITPSSYNEQFF
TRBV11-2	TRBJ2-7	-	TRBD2	TGTGCCAGCAGCTTAGTGAATGTTGGCGGGGGATACTTC	CASSLVNVGGGYF
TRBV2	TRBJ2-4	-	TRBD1	TGTGCCAGCAGCCCACAGGGGACCATTCAGTACTTC	CASSPQGTIQYF
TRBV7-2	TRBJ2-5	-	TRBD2	TGTGCCAGCAGCTTCGCTAGCGGGAGGGGGCAAGAGACCCAGTACTTC	CASSFASGRGQETQYF
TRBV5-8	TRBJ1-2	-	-	TGTGCCAGCAGCTTGCCGGGGAGGAAGGGCTATGGCTACACCTTC	CASSLPGRKGYGYTF
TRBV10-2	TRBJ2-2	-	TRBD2	TGCGCCAGCACGCTGGCGGGAGGTTTGAACACCGGGGAGCTGTTTTTT	CASTLAGGLNTGELFF
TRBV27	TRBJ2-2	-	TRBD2	TGTGCCAGCAGTTCGAAACTAGCGGGAGGTTTCGGGGAGCTGTTTTTT	CASSSKLAGGFGELFF
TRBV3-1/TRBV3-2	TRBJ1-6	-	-	TGTGCCAGCAGCCAAGCGGCGGTTCATTCACCCCTCCACTTT	CASSQAAVHSPLHF
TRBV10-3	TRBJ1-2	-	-	TGTGCCATCAGTGAGCCCAGGGGTAAGGGCTACACCTTC	CAISEPRGKGYTF
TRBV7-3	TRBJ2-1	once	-	TGTGCCAGCAGCTTTGGACAGTACAATGAGCAGTTCTTC	CASSFGQYNEQFF
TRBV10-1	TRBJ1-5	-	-	TGCGCCTCCCCGGGGGAGCCCAATCAGCCCCAGCATTTT	CASPGEPNQPQHF
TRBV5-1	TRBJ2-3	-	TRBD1	TGCGCCAGCAGCTTGGACGGACAGGGGGGCGATACGCAGTATTTT	CASSLDGQGGDTQYF
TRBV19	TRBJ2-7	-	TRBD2	TGTGCCAGCGCCCTTGGGATAGCGGGAGCGGGCGAGCAGTACTTC	CASALGIAGAGEQYF
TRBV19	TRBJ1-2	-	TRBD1	TGTGCCAGTCTTGACAGGGGACGGAGGGGCTACACCTTC	CASLDRGRRGYTF
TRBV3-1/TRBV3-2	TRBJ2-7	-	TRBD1	TGTGCCAGCAGCCAAGGCACACCACAGGGGGCGAGGAACGAGCAGTACTTC	CASSQGTPQGARNEQYF
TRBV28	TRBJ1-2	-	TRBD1	TGTGCCAGCAGTATCCGGGACAGGGGATGGTATGGCTACACCTTC	CASSIRDRGWYGYTF
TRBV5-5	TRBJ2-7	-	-	TGTGCCAGCAGCCCTAGAACTAGTGGCTACGAGCAGTACTTC	CASSPRTSGYEQYF
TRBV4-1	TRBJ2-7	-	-	TGCGCCAGCAGCTCCCAGTCGTCGTCCTACGAGCAGTACTTC	CASSSQSSSYEQYF
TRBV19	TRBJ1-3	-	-	TGTGCCAGTACGGAACAGATCTCTGGAAACACCATATATTTT	CASTEQISGNTIYF
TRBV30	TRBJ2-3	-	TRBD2	TGTGCCTGGAGGGCCCCGGGACTAGCGGGAGGGTCAGATACGCAGTATTTT	CAWRAPGLAGGSDTQYF
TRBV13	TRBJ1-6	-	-	TGTGCCAGCAGCTTATGGTCAGTCTATAATTCACCCCTCCACTTT	CASSLWSVYNSPLHF
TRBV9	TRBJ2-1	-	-	TGTGCCAGCAGCGTAGATCGCAGAGGCTCCTACAATGAGCAGTTCTTC	CASSVDRRGSYNEQFF
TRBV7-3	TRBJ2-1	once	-	TGTGCCAGCAGCTTTAATCCAGGGTTGTTAGGTGAGCAGTTCTTC	CASSFNPGLLGEQFF
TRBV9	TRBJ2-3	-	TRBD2	TGTGCCAGCGAACCGGGACTAGCTGCAGATACGCAGTATTTT	CASEPGLAADTQYF
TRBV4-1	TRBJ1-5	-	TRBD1	TGCGCCAGCAGCCAAGAAACCGGGACAGGGTTGGGCAATCAGCCCCAGCATTTT	CASSQETGTGLGNQPQHF
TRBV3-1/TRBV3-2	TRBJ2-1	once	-	TGTGCCAGCTCCCAATCCTACAATGAGCAGTTCTTC	CASSQSYNEQFF
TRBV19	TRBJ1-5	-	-	TGTGCCAGTAGTATAGAACAGGGTAGGGATCAGCCCCAGCATTTT	CASSIEQGRDQPQHF
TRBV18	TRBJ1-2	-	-	TGTGCCAGCTCGTACTCCCGTAAGCAGGGGTTGTACTATGGCTACACCTTC	CASSYSRKQGLYYGYTF
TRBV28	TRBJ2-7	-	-	TGTGCCAGCGTATCGGGACTTGGCGAGCAGTACTTC	CASVSGLGEQYF